This T cell receptor beta chain was sequenced in a study of T cells in localized non-small cell lung cancer. Trimming took 7 bases from V and 9 from J, leaving 16 bases between them. This CDR3 is built from 13 residues. Germline loops: CDR1 SNHLY, CDR2 FYNNEI. Study outcomes and limitations: Sequencing covered just one tumor region, so heterogeneity cannot be ruled out. With higher T cell density in blood came longer overall survival. Detection in adjacent lung was observed for a median approximately 53 of the top 100 tumor clones. There was higher T cell clonality in uninvolved adjacent lung than in tumor, and it was highest there.

Comments on this clone: Its antigen is not known.

TCRdb keeps only in-frame clones here, not all; method: immunoSEQ multiplex PCR. The data hold 9,000 to 15,000 clones, with more than 70% observed a single time. This sample comprised peripheral blood, obtained before any cancer treatment. The rearrangement uses TRBV2 and TRBJ2-4; a weak D match, TRBD1 (6 bases). This receptor was taken from a male donor aged 60 or over with stage I lung adenocarcinoma. The CDR3, as DNA: TGTGCCAGCAACGGTTGGCAGGGGAGCATTCAGTACTTC. Its translation is CASNGWQGSIQYF.